Shown below are 24 T cell receptor beta chains from a single sample sequenced in a study of T cells after posttransplantation cyclophosphamide. Produced via immunoSEQ multiplex PCR; TCRdb's table is partial and in-frame only. The table includes about 43,000 clones, 80% to 95% detected once. Busulfan-fludarabine conditioning, marrow transplant, and cyclophosphamide on days +3 and +4 were administered. This material consisted of PBMCs, taken around 63 days after allogeneic stem cell transplant with posttransplant cyclophosphamide. The receptors were sampled from a male patient in his sixties or seventies who received an allogeneic stem cell transplant from a related donor and was CMV-positive. Some of these T cells may belong to the graft donor.

The chain combines TRBV7-8 with TRBJ2-7; 11 bases are a match to TRBD1. CDR3 length: 16 amino acids. V dropped 5 bases and J dropped 3; count of bases not matched to a gene: 9. CDR1 SGHVS and CDR2 FQNEAQ come from the germline V gene. In DNA, the CDR3 is TGTGCCAGCAGCCCCGGACAGGGGGCGGAACACTACGAGCAGTACGTC. Protein sequence: CASSPGQGAEHYEQYV.

Only one count was recorded for this clone. The V gene is TRBV5-6, the J gene TRBJ1-4, with D possibly TRBD1 on 5 matching bases. The V and J ends lost 0 bases and 7 bases respectively, with 10 bases between them. CDR3 length equals 14 residues. Germline assignment: CDR1 SGHDT and CDR2 YYEEEE. The CDR3 loop reads CASSLGYRSEKLFF. The CDR3 DNA reads TGTGCCAGCAGCTTGGGTTACAGGAGTGAAAAACTGTTTTTT. The variable domain in full, completed from reference TRBV5-6 and TRBJ1-4, reads DAGVTQSPTHLIKTRGQQVTLRCSPKSGHDTVSWYQQALGQGPQFIFQYYEEEERQRGNFPDRFSGHQFPNYSSELNVNALLLGDSALYLCASSLGYRSEKLFFGSGTQLSVL.

The chain links TRBV27 to TRBJ2-2; 11 positions agree with TRBD1. This CDR3 has 17 amino acids. CDR1 is MNHEY and CDR2 is SMNVEV in the germline V gene (reference sequence). With V trimmed by 5 bases and J by 7 bases, 12 bases remained unmatched. In nucleotides, the CDR3 is TGTGCCAGCAGTGACAACCGGGACAGGGGGTTTAGCGGGGAGCTGTTTTTT. It is translated as CASSDNRDRGFSGELFF.

The chain employs TRBV5-6 and TRBJ1-1, with a weak D call TRBD1 (6 bases). This CDR3 is built from 13 residues. Germline assignment: CDR1 SGHDT and CDR2 YYEEEE. Trimming took 7 bases from V and 11 from J, leaving 21 bases between them. The CDR3 region is CASGQWQWVEAFF. The CDR3 DNA follows: TGTGCCAGCGGACAGTGGCAGTGGGTAGAGGCTTTCTTT.

The rearrangement uses TRBV28 and TRBJ1-4; possibly TRBD1 for D (5 bases). The germline CDR1 and CDR2 sequences are MDHEN and SYDVKM. This CDR3 is 16 amino acids long. Trimming left V 6 bases short and J 6 bases short, with 20 bases between. The chain's CDR3 is CASSPPGAGLDEKLFF. The CDR3 coding sequence is TGTGCCAGCAGCCCCCCAGGAGCAGGGTTGGATGAAAAACTGTTTTTT.

The chain is built from TRBV18 and TRBJ1-2; 7 nucleotides agree with TRBD1. CDR3 length: 13 residues. The germline CDR1 and CDR2 sequences are KGHSH and LQKENI. Trimming cost V 5 bases and J 6 bases; bases outside gene matches: 6. DNA for the CDR3: TGTGCCAGCTCAACTCAGGGGGTAGATGGCTACACCTTC. As protein: CASSTQGVDGYTF.

The chain is built from TRBV10-2 and TRBJ1-5; 7 nucleotides align to TRBD1. Trimming cost V 2 bases and J 4 bases; bases outside gene matches: 5. In germline, CDR1 is WSHSY, CDR2 SAAADI. This CDR3 spans 15 amino acids. The CDR3 bases are TGCGCCAGCAGTGAGGGTGGGACAGCTAATCAGCCCCAGCATTTT. Protein product: CASSEGGTANQPQHF.

This rearrangement joins TRBV18 to TRBJ1-2; possibly TRBD1 for D (6 bases). Between the trimmed V and J ends, which lost 6 bases and 0 bases, there was a span of 20 bases. The CDR3 has 17 residues. Germline values: CDR1 KGHSH, CDR2 LQKENI. The CDR3 DNA follows: TGTGCCAGCTCGACGCTAGGACAGCCCATGACTAACTATGGCTACACCTTC. Protein sequence: CASSTLGQPMTNYGYTF.

This chain connects TRBV20-1 to TRBJ1-4, with a possible D match to TRBD1 (5 bases). CDR3 length: 11 amino acids. Trimming removed 3 bases from V and 10 bases from J, with 9 bases in between. In germline, CDR1 is DFQATT, CDR2 SNEGSKA (reference sequence). Written as DNA, the CDR3 is TGCAGTGCTAGCCAGGGAGGAAAACTGTTTTTT. It translates to CSASQGGKLFF.

The chain recombines TRBV6-5 with TRBJ1-2; tentative D call: TRBD1 (6 bases). CDR3 length: 14 residues. Germline CDR1 reads MNHEY; CDR2 reads SVGAGI. V was pared by 6 bases and J by 1 base, with 12 bases between. CDR3 residues: CASSLRTVNYGYTF. Written as DNA, the CDR3 is TGTGCCAGCAGCCTCAGGACAGTTAACTATGGCTACACCTTC.

This clone was found a few times. The V call is TRBV6-1, the J call TRBJ1-2; TRBD1 agrees at 12 bases. CDR3 length: 15 residues. V gave up 4 bases and J gave up 4 bases; unmatched junction bases: 4. Looked up from germline, CDR1 is MNHNS and CDR2 is SASEGT. The CDR3 sequence is CASSAGTGGGYGYTF. DNA of the CDR3: TGTGCCAGCAGTGCAGGGACAGGGGGCGGCTATGGCTACACCTTC.

This sequence joins TRBV30 and TRBJ1-2; no clear D gene. The CDR3 consists of 15 residues. Per germline, CDR1 GTSNPN and CDR2 SVGIG (reference sequence). The germline V and J ends were trimmed by 0 bases and 4 bases, with 15 bases remaining between them. CDR3 in DNA: TGTGCCTGGAGTGTAGCCGGAGCCAGCTCCTATGGCTACACCTTC. It codes for CAWSVAGASSYGYTF.

The chain combines TRBV5-6 with TRBJ2-5, with D perhaps matching TRBD2 (6 bases). This CDR3 spans 17 amino acids. V lost 0 bases, J lost 0 bases, and 15 bases lay in between. Germline loops: CDR1 SGHDT, CDR2 YYEEEE. DNA of the CDR3: TGTGCCAGCAGCTTGGGGTGGGACTCCCCGTACCAAGAGACCCAGTACTTC. Protein sequence: CASSLGWDSPYQETQYF.

The gene calls are TRBV20-1 and TRBJ1-2; the match to TRBD1 covers 8 bases. The CDR3 loop spans 11 amino acids. V trimming: 4 bases; J trimming: 8 bases; junction bases outside the gene matches: 3. Looked up from germline, CDR1 is DFQATT and CDR2 is SNEGSKA (reference sequence). The CDR3 protein is CSATRGHGYTF. The CDR3 region has the DNA TGCAGTGCTACCAGGGGGCACGGCTACACCTTC.

V gene TRBV15 combines with J gene TRBJ2-2; TRBD1 aligns across 7 bases. Germline values: CDR1 LNHNV, CDR2 YYDKDF (reference sequence). There are 17 residues in the CDR3. Trimming at V came to 0 bases and at J to 0 bases, leaving 4 bases not matched to a gene. CDR3: CATSRDGTETNTGELFF. DNA for the CDR3: TGTGCCACCAGCAGAGATGGGACAGAGACGAACACCGGGGAGCTGTTTTTT.

The chain uses TRBV5-4 and TRBJ1-6; no definite D call. This CDR3 is 16 amino acids long. Looked up from germline, CDR1 is SGHNT and CDR2 is YYREEE (reference sequence). Trimming took off 4 bases at V and 0 bases at J, with 11 bases between the two ends. CDR3 region: CASSVSLSSYNSPLHF. The CDR3 DNA reads as TGTGCCAGCAGCGTAAGCTTAAGCTCCTATAATTCACCCCTCCACTTT.

The V call is TRBV18, the J call TRBJ2-7; D may be TRBD2 (7 bases). CDR3 size: 16 residues. The ends were cut back, 1 base at V and 6 bases at J, with 19 bases in the middle. Per germline, CDR1 KGHSH and CDR2 LQKENI. CDR3 sequence (DNA): TGTGCCAGCTCACCACAGGGCCAGGGGAGGGTCGGCGAGCAGTACTTC. Translated, it gives CASSPQGQGRVGEQYF.

The gene calls are TRBV2 and TRBJ2-1; 8 positions match TRBD2. Trimming took 4 bases from V and 5 from J; bases not matched to a gene: 7. Germline values: CDR1 SNHLY, CDR2 FYNNEI. The length of the CDR3 is 15 residues. This chain's CDR3 is CASSVVSGENNEQFF. The CDR3 DNA reads TGTGCCAGCAGTGTGGTTAGCGGGGAGAACAATGAGCAGTTCTTC. Full variable domain (remainder filled in from reference TRBV2 and TRBJ2-1): EPEVTQTPSHQVTQMGQEVILRCVPISNHLYFYWYRQILGQKVEFLVSFYNNEISEKSEIFDDQFSVERPDGSNFTLKIRSTKLEDSAMYFCASSVVSGENNEQFFGPGTRLTVL.

The chain carries TRBV5-1 and TRBJ1-4, with D hard to call. The CDR3 runs 15 residues. Deletions cut 4 bases from V and 0 bases from J, with 10 bases between. Looked up from germline, CDR1 is SGHRS and CDR2 is YFSETQ. The DNA for the CDR3 is TGCGCCAGCAGCCCTGAGTGGTCAACTAATGAAAAACTGTTTTTT. Translation gives CASSPEWSTNEKLFF.

The chain is built from TRBV7-9 and TRBJ2-3; D is perhaps TRBD1 (5 bases). The ends were cut back, 7 bases at V and 6 bases at J, with 17 bases in the middle. The CDR3 covers 14 residues. Germline V gene sequence: CDR1 SEHNR, CDR2 FQNEAQ (reference sequence). CDR3 in amino acids: CASTVTGLTDTQYF. The CDR3 bases are TGTGCCAGCACCGTAACAGGTTTAACGGATACGCAGTATTTT.

V and J are TRBV7-2 and TRBJ2-3; D call uncertain. This CDR3 comprises 13 residues. V was shortened by 1 base and J by 4 bases, with 6 bases between the two germline ends. In germline, CDR1 is SGHTA, CDR2 FQGNSA. In nucleotides, the CDR3 is TGTGCCAGCAGCTTAGTCGGGTCAGATACGCAGTATTTT. Translation gives CASSLVGSDTQYF.

The CDR3 DNA follows: TGTGCCGCCAGCAGTTACGGGGGGATTGGATCACCCCTCCACTTT. Encoded protein: CAASSYGGIGSPLHF. This chain connects TRBV6-5 to TRBJ1-6, with D perhaps TRBD1 (5 bases). The germline V gene has CDR1 MNHEY and CDR2 SVGAGI. V dropped 11 bases and J dropped 10 bases, with 24 bases sitting between them. This CDR3 comprises 15 residues.

The chain has TRBV6-5 and TRBJ2-2, with 10 bases matching TRBD1. The trim removed 5 bases at V and 3 bases at J, leaving 3 bases unmatched. The germline V gene encodes CDR1 MNHEY and CDR2 SVGAGI. CDR3 length: 15 residues. The CDR3 DNA reads as TGTGCCAGCAGTCTAGGGACAGGGGACACCGGGGAGCTGTTTTTT. Protein sequence: CASSLGTGDTGELFF.

The rearrangement links TRBV5-1 to TRBJ2-2; maybe TRBD1 (5 bases). Trimming removed 4 bases from V and 0 bases from J, with 16 bases in between. CDR3 length: 17 residues. Germline V gene data show CDR1 as SGHRS and CDR2 as YFSETQ. DNA for the CDR3: TGCGCCAGCAGCCTGAGACAGACCTACCCGAACACCGGGGAGCTGTTTTTT. Residues: CASSLRQTYPNTGELFF. The complete variable domain, with remaining parts taken from reference TRBV5-1 and TRBJ2-2, reads KAGVTQTPRYLIKTRGQQVTLSCSPISGHRSVSWYQQTPGQGLQFLFEYFSETQRNKGNFPGRFSGRQFSNSRSEMNVSTLELGDSALYLCASSLRQTYPNTGELFFGEGSRLTVL.